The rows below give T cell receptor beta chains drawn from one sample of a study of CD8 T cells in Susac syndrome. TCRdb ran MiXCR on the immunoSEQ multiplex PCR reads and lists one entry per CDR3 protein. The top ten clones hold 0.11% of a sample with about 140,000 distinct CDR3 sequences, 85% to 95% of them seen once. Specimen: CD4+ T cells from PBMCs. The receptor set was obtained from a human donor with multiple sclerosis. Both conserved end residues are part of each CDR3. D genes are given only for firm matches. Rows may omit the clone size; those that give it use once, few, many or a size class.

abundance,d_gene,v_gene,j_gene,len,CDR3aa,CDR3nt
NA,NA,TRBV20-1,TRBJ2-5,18,CSARAWTQGTERRETQYF,TGCAGTGCTAGAGCCTGGACCCAGGGTACTGAGCGGAGGGAGACCCAGTACTTC
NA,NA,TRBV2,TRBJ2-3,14,CASSDREGTDTQYF,TGTGCCAGCAGTGACCGGGAAGGAACAGATACGCAGTATTTT
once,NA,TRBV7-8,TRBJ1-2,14,CASSLSQVGYGYTF,TGTGCCAGCAGCTTATCGCAGGTTGGCTATGGCTACACCTTC
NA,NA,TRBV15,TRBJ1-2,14,CATSRDGRGDGYTF,TGTGCCACCAGCAGAGATGGGCGGGGCGATGGCTACACCTTC
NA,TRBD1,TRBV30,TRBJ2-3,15,CACFRDRGGTDTQYF,TGTGCCTGTTTTCGGGACAGGGGCGGCACAGATACGCAGTATTTT
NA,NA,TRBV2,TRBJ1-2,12,CASSEQLYGYTF,TGTGCCAGCAGTGAGCAGCTCTATGGCTACACCTTC
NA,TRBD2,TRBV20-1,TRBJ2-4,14,CSAREAGEGYIQYF,TGCAGTGCTAGAGAAGCGGGAGAGGGCTACATTCAGTACTTC
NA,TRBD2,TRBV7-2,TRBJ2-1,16,CASSLESGGAYNEQFF,TGTGCCAGCAGCTTAGAAAGCGGGGGGGCCTACAATGAGCAGTTCTTC
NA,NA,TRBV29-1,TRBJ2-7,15,CSALDVTGSSYEQYF,TGCAGCGCACTGGACGTGACGGGGAGCTCCTACGAGCAGTACTTC
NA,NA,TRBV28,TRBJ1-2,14,CASRMGGANYGYTF,TGTGCCAGCAGAATGGGGGGCGCGAACTATGGCTACACCTTC
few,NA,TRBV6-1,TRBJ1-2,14,CASSVRSQNYGYTF,TGTGCCAGCAGTGTAAGGAGTCAGAACTATGGCTACACCTTC